The next 31 T cell receptor beta chains were all read from a single sample in a study of beta chain features in type 1 diabetes. cDNA synthesis used the whole RNA isolate, giving expressed TCRB sequences. Measured with immunoSEQ multiplex PCR; TCRdb has only the in-frame clones, and not every one. The data show about 470,000 clones, 25% to 35% seen once. Specimen: naive CD4+ T cells from blood. These receptors all stem from a man aged 18 to 30 in good health.

Comment on this clone: The sample carries other DNA sequences with the same CDR3. The chain uses TRBV5-1 and TRBJ2-5; no reliable D call. Germline values: CDR1 SGHRS, CDR2 YFSETQ. The CDR3 contains 13 residues. V dropped 0 bases and J dropped 1 base, with 4 bases sitting between them. The CDR3 DNA reads as TGCGCCAGCAGCTTGGGAGTCCAAGAGACCCAGTACTTC. This translates into CASSLGVQETQYF.

The V and J genes are TRBV10-3 and TRBJ2-7; no clear D gene. The V gene lost 0 bases and the J gene lost 9 bases, with 15 bases spanning the gap. Germline V lookup: CDR1 ENHRY, CDR2 SYGVKD. This CDR3 comprises 14 residues. DNA of the CDR3: TGTGCCATCAGTGAGTCTCATGACATAGGCTTGCAGTACTTC. It specifies CAISESHDIGLQYF.

The V call is TRBV30, the J call TRBJ1-3, with D unclear. This CDR3 region has 13 residues. The V gene lost 2 bases and the J gene lost 10 bases, with 15 bases spanning the gap. The germline V gene encodes CDR1 GTSNPN and CDR2 SVGIG (reference sequence). DNA of the CDR3: TGTGCCTGGAGTTCACCCGAGCGGAGGACCATATATTTT. Encoded protein: CAWSSPERRTIYF.

The chain employs TRBV29-1 and TRBJ2-5, with D perhaps TRBD1 or TRBD2 (5 bases each). The CDR3 totals 12 residues. Trimming pared 0 bases from V and 6 bases from J, leaving 8 bases between. CDR1 is SQVTM and CDR2 is ANQGSEA in the germline V gene. CDR3 sequence: CSVEDGGKTQYF. In nucleotides, the CDR3 is TGCAGCGTTGAAGATGGGGGAAAGACCCAGTACTTC.

J is TRBJ2-1 and V is TRBV5-1; D call uncertain. The CDR3 loop spans 14 amino acids. V was cut by 0 bases and J by 3 bases, with 7 bases left in between. Germline V lookup: CDR1 SGHRS, CDR2 YFSETQ. CDR3 loop: CASSLGADYNEQFF. DNA for the CDR3: TGCGCCAGCAGCTTGGGTGCAGACTACAATGAGCAGTTCTTC.

Notes on this clone: This specimen includes other DNA sequences encoding the same CDR3. The CDR3: CASSYSVSGANVLTF. The CDR3 nucleotides are TGTGCCAGCAGTTACTCGGTGTCTGGGGCCAACGTCCTGACTTTC. The genes are TRBV6-5 and TRBJ2-6, with no clear D. This CDR3 region has 15 residues. V lost 0 bases and J lost 1, with 4 bases in between. The germline V gene has CDR1 MNHEY and CDR2 SVGAGI.

This chain uses TRBV29-1 with TRBJ2-5; no clear D. CDR1 and CDR2 from the germline V gene are SQVTM and ANQGSEA. Deletions cut 7 bases from V and 2 bases from J, with 5 bases between. This CDR3 spans 10 amino acids. The CDR3 DNA follows: TGCAGCGCTGCGCAAGAGACCCAGTACTTC. It translates to CSAAQETQYF.

This clone was seen a few times. This chain links TRBV30 with TRBJ2-1; D is unresolved. This CDR3 is built from 11 residues. CDR1 and CDR2 (germline): GTSNPN, SVGIG (reference sequence). Trimming removed 4 bases at V and 10 bases at J, with 11 bases between. This CDR3 reads CAWKHVREQFF. CDR3 nucleotides: TGTGCCTGGAAACACGTGCGGGAGCAGTTCTTC.

The chain combines TRBV30 with TRBJ2-3; D is possibly TRBD2 (6 bases). CDR3 length equals 14 residues. Germline CDR1 reads GTSNPN; CDR2 reads SVGIG (reference sequence). Between the trimmed V and J ends, which lost 0 bases and 3 bases, there was a span of 10 bases. CDR3 coding DNA: TGTGCCTGGAGTGTACTAAGCGGGACAGATACGCAGTATTTT. Encoded protein: CAWSVLSGTDTQYF.

This clone was observed once. The chain uses TRBV6-6 and TRBJ2-1; D is perhaps TRBD2 (5 bases). Germline CDR1 is MNHNY and CDR2 is SVGAGI (reference sequence). V was cut by 8 bases and J by 9 bases, with 17 bases left in between. The CDR3 consists of 13 residues. CDR3 coding DNA: TGTGCCAGCCGTAACGGGGTCTACGGTGAGCAGTTCTTC. Its protein is CASRNGVYGEQFF.

There are a few counts of this clone. The chain links TRBV13 to TRBJ2-5; 11 bases align to TRBD1. J gave up 4 bases and V 4 bases, and 8 bases lay outside the gene matches. The germline V gene encodes CDR1 PRHDT and CDR2 FYEKMQ (reference sequence). The CDR3 is made up of 16 amino acids. The CDR3 is CASSSRTGGAAETQYF. For the CDR3, the DNA is TGTGCCAGCAGCTCCAGGACAGGGGGCGCAGCAGAGACCCAGTACTTC.

This clone occurred a few times. V usage is TRBV11-3 and J usage is TRBJ2-5; 11 bases align to TRBD2. CDR1 SGHNT and CDR2 YENEEA come from the germline V gene. This CDR3 is built from 16 residues. The V gene end was trimmed by 1 base and the J gene end by 2 bases; junction bases not matched to a gene: 3. The CDR3 here is CASSLALAGGQETQYF. CDR3 nucleotides: TGTGCCAGCAGCTTAGCTCTAGCGGGAGGTCAAGAGACCCAGTACTTC.

The genes are TRBV10-3 and TRBJ2-2, with 10 nucleotides matching TRBD2. V dropped 6 bases and J dropped 4; count of bases not matched to a gene: 2. CDR1 is ENHRY, CDR2 SYGVKD, per germline. The CDR3 contains 14 residues. The CDR3 here is CAIRAGGSTGELFF. For the CDR3, the DNA is TGTGCCATCAGAGCGGGAGGGAGCACCGGGGAGCTGTTTTTT.

This clone was seen only a few times. The DNA for the CDR3 is TGTGCCTGGAGTGTGGTCGGGGCCCTTCAAGAGACCCAGTACTTC. This codes for CAWSVVGALQETQYF. The chain carries TRBV30 and TRBJ2-5, with D possibly called TRBD1 or TRBD2 (5 bases each). Trimming took 0 bases from V and 2 from J, leaving 13 bases between them. CDR1 and CDR2 (germline): GTSNPN, SVGIG (reference sequence). The CDR3 has 15 amino acids.

In its sample, this clone was seen a few times. The rearrangement joins TRBV30 to TRBJ1-3; D not resolved. CDR3 size: 12 residues. V lost 5 bases, J lost 9 bases, and 14 bases lay in between. Germline V lookup: CDR1 GTSNPN, CDR2 SVGIG (reference sequence). This chain's CDR3 is CAWADAPGTIYF. The CDR3 nucleotides are TGTGCCTGGGCGGATGCCCCGGGCACCATATATTTT.

The CDR3 loop is CSVLKGQQTYEQYF. CDR3 nucleotide sequence: TGCAGCGTTTTAAAAGGACAGCAAACCTACGAGCAGTACTTC. The rearrangement uses TRBV29-1 and TRBJ2-7; possible D gene TRBD1, 6 bases. V was shortened by 5 bases and J by 2 bases, with 16 bases between the two germline ends. This CDR3 contains 14 residues. Germline CDR1 reads SQVTM; CDR2 reads ANQGSEA.

This clone has a handful of counts. The chain joins TRBV9 to TRBJ2-7; D gene uncertain. With 0 bases removed from V and 2 bases from J, the gap between germline ends came to 9 bases. The CDR3 has 14 residues. Germline CDR1 reads SGDLS; CDR2 reads YYNGEE. The CDR3 DNA reads TGTGCCAGCAGCGTAGTTGCGGAGACCTACGAGCAGTACTTC. Encoded protein: CASSVVAETYEQYF.

The V and J genes are TRBV7-2 and TRBJ2-2; TRBD1 agrees at 9 bases. Germline CDR1 reads SGHTA; CDR2 reads FQGNSA. V gave up 4 bases and J gave up 8 bases; unmatched junction bases: 8. The CDR3 has 15 amino acids. The CDR3 loop reads CASSSRDRVFGELFF. CDR3 coding DNA: TGTGCCAGCAGCTCCCGGGACAGGGTGTTTGGGGAGCTGTTTTTT. The whole variable domain, filled in from reference TRBV7-2 and TRBJ2-2, reads GAGVSQSPSNKVTEKGKDVELRCDPISGHTALYWYRQSLGQGLEFLIYFQGNSAPDKSGLPSDRFSAERTGGSVSTLTIQRTQQEDSAVYLCASSSRDRVFGELFFGEGSRLTVL.

This clone was recorded a few times. This chain connects TRBV13 to TRBJ2-1; tentative D call: TRBD2 (5 bases). V was shortened by 8 bases and J by 8 bases, with 13 bases between the two germline ends. The CDR3 sequence is 12 residues long. Germline V gene lookup returns CDR1 PRHDT and CDR2 FYEKMQ (reference sequence). CDR3 sequence: CASSAERDEQFF. The CDR3 DNA sequence: TGTGCCAGCTCAGCGGAACGGGATGAGCAGTTCTTC. Based on the CDR3 plus reference TRBV13 and TRBJ2-1, the full variable domain is AAGVIQSPRHLIKEKRETATLKCYPIPRHDTVYWYQQGPGQDPQFLISFYEKMQSDKGSIPDRFSAQQFSDYHSELNMSSLELGDSALYFCASSAERDEQFFGPGTRLTVL.

V gene TRBV7-9 combines with J gene TRBJ1-1, with D uncertain. CDR1 is SEHNR and CDR2 is FQNEAQ in the germline V gene (reference sequence). This CDR3 is 13 amino acids long. The germline V and J ends were trimmed by 4 bases and 2 bases, with 8 bases remaining between them. The DNA of the CDR3 is TGTGCCAGCAGCTGGACCTTAAACACTGAAGCTTTCTTT. Translated, it gives CASSWTLNTEAFF. Combining the CDR3 with reference TRBV7-9 and TRBJ1-1 gives the whole variable domain DTGVSQNPRHKITKRGQNVTFRCDPISEHNRLYWYRQTLGQGPEFLTYFQNEAQLEKSRLLSDRFSAERPKGSFSTLEIQRTEQGDSAMYLCASSWTLNTEAFFGQGTRLTVV.

A few counts support this clone. J is TRBJ2-3 and V is TRBV7-9; D remains ambiguous. Trimming cost V 4 bases and J 0 bases, with 8 bases left between them. Germline-derived CDR1 and CDR2 are SEHNR and FQNEAQ (reference sequence). This CDR3 is built from 14 residues. The CDR3 DNA reads as TGTGCCAGCAGCTCCCGCCGTAGCACAGATACGCAGTATTTT. This gives the protein CASSSRRSTDTQYF.

This chain links TRBV7-9 with TRBJ2-3; perhaps TRBD1 as D (6 bases). Trimming took off 1 base at V and 1 base at J, with 9 bases between the two ends. CDR1 is SEHNR, CDR2 FQNEAQ, per germline (reference sequence). This CDR3 is 15 amino acids long. The CDR3 is CASSLEGDGTDTQYF. The CDR3 coding sequence is TGTGCCAGCAGCTTAGAGGGGGATGGCACAGATACGCAGTATTTT.

This clone was picked up a small number of times. The CDR3 here is CASSLQGLYQETQYF. In nucleotides, the CDR3 is TGTGCCAGCAGTTTACAGGGGTTATACCAAGAGACCCAGTACTTC. The rearrangement uses TRBV25-1 and TRBJ2-5; 7 bases match TRBD1. The CDR3 covers 15 residues. From germline, CDR1 is MGHDK and CDR2 SYGVNS. The V and J ends lost 5 bases and 0 bases, in that order; junction bases with no gene match: 6.

This clone appeared a few times. V usage is TRBV4-3 and J usage is TRBJ2-5, with 11 bases that match TRBD2. Germline V CDR1 and CDR2: LGHNA, YSLEER. V lost 2 bases, J lost 5 bases, and 7 bases stayed unmatched. The CDR3 is made up of 16 amino acids. The CDR3 protein is CASSQIAGGPGETQYF. Written as DNA, the CDR3 is TGCGCCAGCAGCCAAATAGCGGGAGGGCCGGGGGAGACCCAGTACTTC.

The chain combines TRBV30 with TRBJ2-1, with D tentatively TRBD2 (5 bases). CDR3 length: 13 amino acids. V shed 1 base and J shed 2 bases, with 6 bases lying between them. The germline CDR1 and CDR2 sequences are GTSNPN and SVGIG (reference sequence). The CDR3 region is CAWSDGAYNEQFF. CDR3 nucleotides: TGTGCCTGGAGTGACGGGGCCTACAATGAGCAGTTCTTC.

In this sample, this clone turned up a few times. The rearrangement joins TRBV9 to TRBJ2-1, with a possible D match to TRBD1 (6 bases). Germline V lookup: CDR1 SGDLS, CDR2 YYNGEE. The length of the CDR3 is 15 residues. Trimming shortened V by 3 bases and J by 5 bases, and 15 bases separated the two germline ends. In DNA form, the CDR3 reads TGTGCCAGCAGCGCACGGACAGATTTACACAATGAGCAGTTCTTC. This codes for CASSARTDLHNEQFF. The full variable domain, rest sourced from reference TRBV9 and TRBJ2-1, is DSGVTQTPKHLITATGQRVTLRCSPRSGDLSVYWYQQSLDQGLQFLIQYYNGEERAKGNILERFSAQQFPDLHSELNLSSLELGDSALYFCASSARTDLHNEQFFGPGTRLTVL.

This chain links TRBV29-1 with TRBJ2-7; 14 nucleotides match TRBD2. The CDR3 spans 15 residues. With 4 bases clipped from V and 4 bases from J, the junction kept 6 bases outside the gene matches. Germline V lookup: CDR1 SQVTM, CDR2 ANQGSEA. CDR3 DNA: TGCAGCGTTGTGGGACTAGCGGGAGAGCTGTACGAGCAGTACTTC. Its translation is CSVVGLAGELYEQYF.

This clone was seen only a few times. The chain has TRBV30 and TRBJ1-2; D not certain. Germline-derived CDR1 and CDR2 are GTSNPN and SVGIG (reference sequence). The CDR3 is 13 amino acids. The ends were cut back, 5 bases at V and 3 bases at J, with 13 bases in the middle. CDR3: CAWSEAGDYGYTF. The CDR3 DNA sequence: TGTGCCTGGTCTGAGGCCGGGGACTATGGCTACACCTTC.

A remark on this clone: Other nucleotide sequences from this sample produce the same CDR3. The chain combines TRBV7-9 with TRBJ2-3; no clear D gene. V was shortened by 4 bases and J by 2 bases, with 4 bases between the two germline ends. Germline CDR1 reads SEHNR; CDR2 reads FQNEAQ (reference sequence). The CDR3 contains 12 residues. CDR3 amino acids: CASSSYTDTQYF. CDR3 in DNA: TGTGCCAGCAGCTCGTACACAGATACGCAGTATTTT.

The chain joins TRBV9 to TRBJ1-1; no firm D call. The CDR3 extends over 14 amino acids. Trimming stripped 0 bases from V and 10 bases from J, with 16 bases between. Germline-derived CDR1 and CDR2 are SGDLS and YYNGEE. DNA for the CDR3: TGTGCCAGCAGCGTAGACTATGGGGTCCGAACAGCTTTCTTT. Amino acid sequence: CASSVDYGVRTAFF.

The chain has TRBV9 and TRBJ2-1; 14 bases map to TRBD2. The V segment lost 0 bases and the J segment 5 bases; nucleotides outside the gene matches: 1. Germline CDR1 reads SGDLS; CDR2 reads YYNGEE. The CDR3 consists of 16 residues. CDR3 residues: CASSVGLAGGNNEQFF. DNA for the CDR3: TGTGCCAGCAGCGTAGGACTAGCGGGAGGGAACAATGAGCAGTTCTTC.